This passage covers 13 T cell receptor beta chains from one sample sequenced in a study of T cells in Graves' hyperthyroidism and ophthalmopathy. RNA transcripts served as the template for amplifying TCR beta CDR3 regions. The TCR CDR3 was amplified in a first-round RT-PCR using the HTBI primer set. TCRdb analysed the multiplex PCR reads with MiXCR anew, one entry per CDR3 protein. Among 300,000 or so distinct CDR3 sequences, around 20% were seen once, and the ten largest hold about 50%. Sequencing input: blood. These receptors originate from a woman aged 45-60 years with Graves' hyperthyroidism.

The gene calls are TRBV7-9 and TRBJ2-1; 13 nucleotides line up with TRBD2. In germline, CDR1 is SEHNR, CDR2 FQNEAQ (reference sequence). The CDR3 sequence is 16 residues long. The J segment lost 5 bases and the V segment lost 6 bases, leaving 7 bases of the junction unmatched. The CDR3 loop reads CASSERLAGGHNEQFF. In nucleotides, the CDR3 is TGTGCCAGCAGTGAGCGACTAGCGGGAGGCCACAATGAGCAGTTCTTC. Supplemented by reference TRBV7-9 and TRBJ2-1, the full variable domain reads DTGVSQNPRHKITKRGQNVTFRCDPISEHNRLYWYRQTLGQGPEFLTYFQNEAQLEKSRLLSDRFSAERPKGSFSTLEIQRTEQGDSAMYLCASSERLAGGHNEQFFGPGTRLTVL.

This clonotype was detected many times. The gene calls are TRBV27 and TRBJ1-1; tentative D call: TRBD1 (5 bases). Germline CDR1 MNHEY, CDR2 SMNVEV (reference sequence). CDR3 length: 15 residues. V lost 3 bases, J lost 1 base, and 12 bases lay in between. CDR3 nucleotide sequence: TGTGCCAGCAGTTTCTCCGGGACGGGGAACACTGAAGCTTTCTTT. This codes for CASSFSGTGNTEAFF.

The chain has TRBV4-2 and TRBJ2-2; D uncertain. Trimming cost V 6 bases and J 15 bases, with 20 bases left between them. Germline V gene data show CDR1 as LGHNA and CDR2 as YNFKEQ. The CDR3 sequence is 13 residues long. CDR3 nucleotide sequence: TGTGCCAGCAGTCCATCCGCGACCACGAAGGTGTTTTTT. Translating gives CASSPSATTKVFF.

Only a few counts were recorded for this clonotype. A much larger clone lies a single base off, so this may be a read error. The chain joins TRBV5-1 to TRBJ1-1; no clear D gene. From germline, CDR1 is SGHRS and CDR2 YFSETQ. The CDR3 sequence is 11 residues long. CDR3 protein: CASSLDTKAFF. Written as DNA, the CDR3 is TGCGCCAGCAGCCTAGACACTAAAGCTTTCTTT.

This clonotype has at least ten counts. V and J are TRBV12-3 or TRBV12-4 and TRBJ1-1; no firm D call. Between the trimmed V and J ends, which lost 8 bases and 4 bases, there was a span of 8 bases. The CDR3 has 11 amino acids. CDR3 protein: CASREGTEAFF. In nucleotides, the CDR3 is TGTGCCAGCCGGGAGGGCACTGAAGCTTTCTTT.

In its sample, this clonotype was seen many times. The gene calls are TRBV5-8 and TRBJ2-1, with D possibly being TRBD2 (6 bases). The CDR3 totals 15 residues. Germline CDR1 reads SGHTS; CDR2 reads YDEGEE. V gave up 0 bases and J gave up 5 bases, with 12 bases separating them. CDR3 in DNA: TGTGCCAGCAGCTTGGACGGTAGCGGAGACAATGAGCAGTTCTTC. This gives the protein CASSLDGSGDNEQFF.

This chain joins TRBV24-1 and TRBJ2-1; D unresolved. This CDR3 contains 13 residues. Trimming cost V 9 bases and J 6 bases, with 14 bases left between them. CDR1 KGHDR and CDR2 SFDVKD come from the germline V gene. CDR3 sequence: CATGVEPANEQFF. CDR3 DNA sequence: TGTGCCACCGGGGTCGAACCGGCCAATGAGCAGTTCTTC.

This clonotype occurred many times. The CDR3 here is CAWLSGSRNGELFF. DNA of the CDR3: TGTGCCTGGTTAAGCGGGAGTAGGAACGGGGAGCTGTTTTTT. The chain is built from TRBV30 and TRBJ2-2, with 8 nucleotides matching TRBD2. This CDR3 contains 14 residues. V shed 5 bases, J shed 7 bases, and the junction held 9 bases outside the gene matches. Germline V gives CDR1 GTSNPN, CDR2 SVGIG (reference sequence).

J is TRBJ1-5 and V is TRBV28; the D is unclear. Trimming left V 3 bases short and J 6 bases short, with 6 bases between. Germline V gene data show CDR1 as MDHEN and CDR2 as SYDVKM. The CDR3 contains 12 residues. The CDR3 loop is CASSFEVQPQHF. The CDR3 DNA reads TGTGCCAGCAGTTTTGAGGTTCAGCCCCAGCATTTT. The full variable domain, its missing parts supplied by reference TRBV28 and TRBJ1-5, is DVKVTQSSRYLVKRTGEKVFLECVQDMDHENMFWYRQDPGLGLRLIYFSYDVKMKEKGDIPEGYSVSREKKERFSLILESASTNQTSMYLCASSFEVQPQHFGDGTRLSIL.

As to this clonotype: A read error is likely, as this CDR3 ends without the conserved phenylalanine or tryptophan. The chain carries TRBV6-2 or TRBV6-3 and TRBJ2-5, with D possibly being TRBD2 (6 bases). CDR1 and CDR2 (germline): MNHEY, SVGEGT. The CDR3 runs to 12 residues. V lost 5 bases and J lost 5, with 9 bases in between. In nucleotides, the CDR3 is TGTGCCAGCAGTGGGACTGAGGAGACCCAGTACCTC. It yields the protein CASSGTEETQYL.

There are many counts of this clonotype. The J gene is TRBJ2-1, the V gene TRBV2; the D is unclear. Per germline, CDR1 SNHLY and CDR2 FYNNEI. CDR3 size: 11 residues. Trimming removed 2 bases from V and 7 bases from J, with 3 bases in between. CDR3 DNA: TGTGCCAGCAGTGAAACGAATGAGCAGTTCTTC. Its translation is CASSETNEQFF.

This chain uses TRBV5-1 with TRBJ2-2; D is ambiguous. CDR1 is SGHRS and CDR2 is YFSETQ in the germline V gene. V lost 10 bases and J lost 0, with 10 bases in between. The CDR3 contains 13 residues. CDR3 nucleotides: TGCGCCTGCACCAGCTCGAACACCGGGGAGCTGTTTTTT. Amino acids: CACTSSNTGELFF.

This clonotype was counted many times. The CDR3 nucleotides are TGTGCCAGCAGCTTAACGACGGGGGACACTGAAGCTTTCTTT. Its translation is CASSLTTGDTEAFF. V gene TRBV7-2 combines with J gene TRBJ1-1, with D possibly being TRBD1 (5 bases). Germline CDR1 reads SGHTA; CDR2 reads FQGNSA. Trimming took off 2 bases at V and 3 bases at J, with 10 bases between the two ends. The CDR3 contains 14 residues.